This T cell receptor beta chain came from a study of cytomegalovirus exposure and HLA in healthy donors. Primers for the PCR totalled 60 Vbeta and 13 Jbeta. Authors' methods: Later work found 65 million to 90 million unique TCR beta chains, with roughly 11 million shared. Sequenced by immunoSEQ multiplex PCR; TCRdb stores in-frame clones only, minus some. V and J calls plus clone size are reproduced from that table; the DNA served to infer D and trimming. This sample carries roughly 60,000 clones, with around 2.1% going to the ten biggest clones. The CDR3 length is 11 residues. V lost 3 bases, J lost 3 bases, and 6 bases lay in between. The germline V gene has CDR1 DFQATT and CDR2 SNEGSKA (reference sequence).

The clonotype was recovered from a woman in her late teens or twenties in good health and CMV-seronegative. Sequences were obtained from PBMCs. The V and J genes are TRBV20-1 and TRBJ2-7; D gene ambiguous. DNA for the CDR3: TGCAGTGCTAGGGCCGACTACGAGCAGTACTTC. Protein sequence: CSARADYEQYF.